The clone carrying this T cell receptor (beta chain) was seen just once. This entry comes from a study of blood T cell repertoires in COVID-19. Exposed enrollees encountered a COVID-19 case at some point within 2 weeks before study entry. The length of the CDR3 is 11 residues. CDR1 is LNHDA, CDR2 SQIVND, per germline (reference sequence). Trimming removed 9 bases from V and 6 bases from J, with 12 bases in between. Generated by immunoSEQ multiplex PCR, the TCRdb table keeps only in-frame clones and is missing some. The sample contains fewer than 250,000 clones, roughly 84% of which appear only once. The chain couples TRBV19 to TRBJ2-7; tentative D call: TRBD1 (5 bases). The receptor was derived from a woman in her twenties or thirties who had been exposed to COVID-19. Sequenced: PBMCs or T cells enriched from blood (not recorded which). CDR3: CASADSFEQYF. In DNA form, the CDR3 reads TGTGCCAGCGCCGACAGCTTCGAGCAGTACTTC.